This entry features one T cell receptor beta chain sequence. Its antigen is currently unknown. This sample is drawn from a study of immune cell composition in non-small cell lung cancer. Whole-study context: Lung adenocarcinoma or squamous carcinoma made up most tumours.

Sequencing was performed with immunoSEQ multiplex PCR; in TCRdb, only in-frame clones are kept and a portion is missing. This table holds more than 6,000 clones, around two thirds found once. The CDR3 sequence is 13 residues long. The germline V gene encodes CDR1 MDHEN and CDR2 SYDVKM. Trimming took off 8 bases at V and 3 bases at J, with 14 bases between the two ends. Normal lung was taken at the farthest possible site, at least 3 cm from tumour. Notes on the study in general: In adenocarcinoma, maximal tumour-associated clone frequency tracked TIL tumour reactivity.

The sequence derives from a human donor with non-small cell lung cancer. What was sequenced was non-adjacent lung tissue. The chain is built from TRBV28 and TRBJ2-7; possible D gene TRBD1, 6 bases. Here the CDR3 reads CASGQTVIYEQYF. The CDR3, as DNA: TGTGCCAGCGGACAGACGGTAATCTACGAGCAGTACTTC. The entire variable domain, with the rest obtained from reference TRBV28 and TRBJ2-7, is as follows: DVKVTQSSRYLVKRTGEKVFLECVQDMDHENMFWYRQDPGLGLRLIYFSYDVKMKEKGDIPEGYSVSREKKERFSLILESASTNQTSMYLCASGQTVIYEQYFGPGTRLTVT.